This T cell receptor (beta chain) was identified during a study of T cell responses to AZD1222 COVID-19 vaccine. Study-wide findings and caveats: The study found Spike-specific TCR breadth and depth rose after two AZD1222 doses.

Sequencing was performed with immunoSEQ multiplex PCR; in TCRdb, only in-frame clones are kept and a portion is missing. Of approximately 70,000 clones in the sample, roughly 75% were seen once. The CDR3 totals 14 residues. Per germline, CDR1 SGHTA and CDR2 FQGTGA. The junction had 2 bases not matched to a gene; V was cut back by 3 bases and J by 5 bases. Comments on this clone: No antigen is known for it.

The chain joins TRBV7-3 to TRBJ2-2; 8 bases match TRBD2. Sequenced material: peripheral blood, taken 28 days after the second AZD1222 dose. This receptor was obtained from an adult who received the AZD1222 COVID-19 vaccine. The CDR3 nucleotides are TGTGCCAGCAGCTTTGCGGGGGGAACCGGGGAGCTGTTTTTT. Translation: CASSFAGGTGELFF.